Shown below are 17 T cell receptor beta chains from a single sample sequenced in a study of T-cell memory formation after mild COVID-19. TCRdb re-analysed the 5' RACE reads in MiXCR, keeping a single row per CDR3 protein. This sample has about 400,000 distinct CDR3 sequences, with roughly 18% found just once. Sequenced sample: PBMCs or a T cell subset sorted from them (not recorded which). All receptors derive from a man between 18 and 29 years old who had mild COVID-19 (a few samples of this study predate the infection). Cell type and time point are not known.

This clonotype was seen ten or more times. V and J are TRBV12-3 or TRBV12-4 and TRBJ2-3; D uncertain. This CDR3 is 14 amino acids long. Trimming took 7 bases from V and 2 from J, leaving 13 bases between them. The CDR3 nucleotides read TGTGCCAGCACCCTGGCCAGCCTCACAGATACGCAGTATTTT. Protein: CASTLASLTDTQYF.

This clonotype was observed many times. The CDR3 is CASSLARRTEAFF. The CDR3 nucleotides are TGTGCCAGCAGTTTAGCGAGGAGGACTGAAGCTTTCTTT. V gene TRBV12-3 or TRBV12-4 combines with J gene TRBJ1-1, with D unclear. Trimming left V 0 bases short and J 5 bases short, with 7 bases between. This CDR3 comprises 13 residues.

This clonotype was counted only a few times. The chain is built from TRBV3-1 and TRBJ1-4; D is ambiguous. The CDR3 runs to 15 residues. Germline CDR1 and CDR2: LGHDT and YNNKEL (reference sequence). Deletions cut 5 bases from V and 8 bases from J, with 18 bases between. CDR3 sequence (DNA): TGTGCCAGCAGCGAAATCGGGTCCTCGGAGGAAAAACTGTTTTTT. Its translation is CASSEIGSSEEKLFF.

The V call is TRBV9, the J call TRBJ1-2; D perhaps matches TRBD1 (6 bases). V was clipped by 3 bases and J by 4 bases, with 10 bases between them. Germline loops: CDR1 SGDLS, CDR2 YYNGEE. The CDR3 consists of 13 residues. The CDR3 is CASSAGQTYGYTF. For the CDR3, the DNA is TGTGCCAGCAGCGCCGGACAGACCTATGGCTACACCTTC.

V and J are TRBV12-3 or TRBV12-4 and TRBJ1-2; D gene unclear. This CDR3 contains 14 residues. V was cut by 3 bases and J by 0 bases, with 8 bases left in between. The CDR3 here is CASSFWVSNYGYTF. The CDR3 bases are TGTGCCAGCAGTTTCTGGGTATCTAACTATGGCTACACCTTC.

Here the CDR3 reads CASSLRDSLNTEAFF. CDR3 nucleotides: TGTGCCAGCAGCTTACGGGACAGCCTGAACACTGAAGCTTTCTTT. The chain couples TRBV7-9 to TRBJ1-1, with 7 nucleotides matching TRBD1. V lost 2 bases, J lost 0 bases, and 3 bases stayed unmatched. The CDR3 contains 15 residues. Germline V gives CDR1 SEHNR, CDR2 FQNEAQ (reference sequence).

This clonotype has more than one count but fewer than ten. The V call is TRBV9, the J call TRBJ2-3; possibly TRBD1 for D (6 bases). The CDR3 is 17 residues long. V dropped 4 bases and J dropped 2 bases, with 20 bases sitting between them. The germline CDR1 and CDR2 sequences are SGDLS and YYNGEE. The CDR3 DNA reads as TGTGCCAGCAGCCTCCGCCAGGGGAGTTTCCTCACAGATACGCAGTATTTT. Its translation: CASSLRQGSFLTDTQYF.

Written as DNA, the CDR3 is TGCAGTGCTAGGAGGAATGGAAACACCATATATTTT. Translation: CSARRNGNTIYF. The chain recombines TRBV20-1 with TRBJ1-3; D is undetermined. The germline V gene encodes CDR1 DFQATT and CDR2 SNEGSKA (reference sequence). The CDR3 length is 12 residues. Trimming stripped 3 bases from V and 3 bases from J, with 6 bases between.

The DNA for the CDR3 is TGCGCCAGCAGCCGGGGCGGGGGGAGAGAGACCCAGTACTTC. This translates into CASSRGGGRETQYF. The chain uses TRBV5-1 and TRBJ2-5, with 8 bases lining up with TRBD2. This CDR3 comprises 14 residues. J lost 4 bases, V lost 4 bases, and 6 bases had no gene match. The V gene's germline CDR1 is SGHRS and CDR2 YFSETQ.

The chain joins TRBV5-1 to TRBJ1-1; no definite D call. The V gene's germline CDR1 is SGHRS and CDR2 YFSETQ. The CDR3 consists of 15 residues. Deletions cut 7 bases from V and 4 bases from J, with 20 bases between. In DNA form, the CDR3 reads TGCGCCAGCTCCGTTGATCCGGGAAGGACCACTGAAGCTTTCTTT. As protein: CASSVDPGRTTEAFF.

This clonotype occurred many times. V and J are TRBV4-3 and TRBJ1-5, with D possibly being TRBD1 (5 bases). V was pared by 1 base and J by 0 bases, with 7 bases between. Germline loops: CDR1 LGHNA, CDR2 YSLEER. The CDR3 runs to 15 residues. CDR3 amino acids: CASSQGQGSNQPQHF. CDR3 DNA: TGCGCCAGCAGCCAAGGGCAGGGTAGCAATCAGCCCCAGCATTTT.

The chain is built from TRBV4-1 and TRBJ1-2; no reliable D call. Germline loops: CDR1 MGHRA, CDR2 YSYEKL. This CDR3 is 12 amino acids long. Trimming stripped 4 bases from V and 7 bases from J, with 10 bases between. The CDR3 DNA follows: TGCGCCAGCAGCCCCACTGTCGGTGGCTACACCTTC. Its translation is CASSPTVGGYTF.

The chain combines TRBV6-5 with TRBJ2-3; TRBD2 agrees at 13 bases. The CDR3 is 17 residues long. J lost 5 bases, V lost 2 bases, and 7 bases had no gene match. Germline V lookup: CDR1 MNHEY, CDR2 SVGAGI. CDR3: CASSYVRLAGGGDTQYF. CDR3 nucleotide sequence: TGTGCCAGCAGTTACGTAAGACTAGCGGGGGGTGGAGATACGCAGTATTTT.

V usage is TRBV3-1 and J usage is TRBJ2-1, with TRBD2 matching over 10 bases. Germline loops: CDR1 LGHDT, CDR2 YNNKEL (reference sequence). The CDR3 consists of 16 residues. With V trimmed by 0 bases and J by 4 bases, 3 bases remained unmatched. The CDR3 protein is CASSQETSGLYNEQFF. CDR3 in DNA: TGTGCCAGCAGCCAAGAGACTAGCGGGCTTTACAATGAGCAGTTCTTC.

In this sample, this clonotype turned up a few times. The chain is built from TRBV10-3 and TRBJ2-7, with D unresolved. Germline lookup yields CDR1 ENHRY and CDR2 SYGVKD. The CDR3 is 13 amino acids. V was cut by 0 bases and J by 7 bases, with 10 bases left in between. In DNA, the CDR3 is TGTGCCATCAGTGAGTCGATAGGTTGGGAGCAGTACGTC. This encodes CAISESIGWEQYV.

This clonotype was found a few times. This chain connects TRBV20-1 to TRBJ1-1; D call uncertain. Germline V gene data show CDR1 as DFQATT and CDR2 as SNEGSKA (reference sequence). The CDR3 runs 13 residues. Trimming shortened V by 7 bases and J by 2 bases, and 14 bases separated the two germline ends. CDR3 DNA sequence: TGCAGTGTGCCCAACAGCTTCAACACTGAAGCTTTCTTT. Translating gives CSVPNSFNTEAFF.

This clonotype has a handful of counts. The chain carries TRBV7-2 and TRBJ2-5, with D unresolved. In germline, CDR1 is SGHTA, CDR2 FQGNSA. V was clipped by 4 bases and J by 2 bases, with 8 bases between them. This CDR3 contains 13 residues. The CDR3 coding sequence is TGTGCCAGCAGCTCCACAGCGCAAGAGACCCAGTACTTC. Its protein product is CASSSTAQETQYF. The full variable domain, in which reference TRBV7-2 and TRBJ2-5 provide the parts outside the CDR3, is GAGVSQSPSNKVTEKGKDVELRCDPISGHTALYWYRQSLGQGLEFLIYFQGNSAPDKSGLPSDRFSAERTGGSVSTLTIQRTQQEDSAVYLCASSSTAQETQYFGPGTRLLVL.